This T cell receptor beta chain was recovered during a study of shared clonotypes between healthy human individuals. Overall study: For every donor, three CD4 naive, three CD4 memory, two CD8 naive and one CD8 memory plates were used. Study-wide results and limits: Non-shared clonotypes had lower generation probabilities than clonotypes shared by all four sorted-subset donors.

An approximately 220 ng quantity of DNA, 25,000 to 30,000 T cell genomes, went into the sorted-subset replicate PCRs. Produced via immunoSEQ multiplex PCR; TCRdb's table is partial and in-frame only. The sample contains roughly 2 million clones, roughly 95% of which appear only once. The CDR3 totals 15 residues. Germline CDR1 reads MNHEY; CDR2 reads SVGAGI. The V gene end was trimmed by 4 bases and the J gene end by 9 bases; junction bases not matched to a gene: 6. Comments on this clone: Its antigen is currently unknown.

Naivety among CD8 cells was defined by CD45RO negativity and positive CCR7 selection, thereby excluding terminally differentiated effector memory CD45RA+ cells. Free of recent acute infections or vaccinations, the donors were healthy HIV-negative adults. This clonotype originated in a man younger than 35 in good health. The sequencing sample was made of naive CD8+ T cells sorted from blood. The V gene is TRBV6-5, the J gene TRBJ2-1, with 13 bases lining up with TRBD2. The CDR3 protein is CASSSGLAGAVEQFF. The CDR3 DNA is TGTGCCAGCAGTTCCGGACTAGCGGGAGCGGTTGAGCAGTTCTTC.